The T cell receptor beta chain under discussion was sequenced for a study of vaccination and CD4 T cells after COVID-19. Overall study context: Median time from second vaccine dose to sampling was just over 70 days (14 to 241). Overlapping peptides of the spike proteins of SARS-CoV-2, HCoV-NL63, HCoV-OC43 and HCoV-229E were used for cell stimulation.

On this clonotype: The antigen is not known.

V shed 5 bases and J 5 bases; nucleotides not matched to a gene: 8. Germline V lookup: CDR1 MDHEN, CDR2 SYDVKM. This CDR3 spans 16 amino acids. Treatment: approximately 11-day PBMC culture with coronavirus spike peptide pools or control peptides (ViraFEST assay). Sequenced with the Oncomine TCR Beta short-read assay was DNA taken from cultured CD4+ T cells. The source of extracted genomic DNA was cultured CD4+ T cells. TCRdb reprocessed the PCR reads via MiXCR and lists one record per CDR3 protein. The profile shows around 13,000 distinct CDR3 sequences, 45% to 60% of them singletons. This rearrangement joins TRBV28 to TRBJ1-4; 10 bases line up with TRBD1. Sequenced material: CD4+ T cells from blood, cultured in vitro. This TCR came from a human donor who had recovered from COVID-19. The CDR3 protein is CASSGQGVVWNEKLFF. In DNA form, the CDR3 reads TGTGCCAGCAGTGGACAGGGGGTGGTTTGGAATGAAAAACTGTTTTTT.